The 8 T cell receptor beta chains reported below all come from one sample, sequenced in a study of T cell responses to AZD1222 COVID-19 vaccine. The data were produced by immunoSEQ multiplex PCR, yet TCRdb's version contains in-frame clones alone and is incomplete. The repertoire holds some 140,000 clones, with about nine tenths as singletons. Source: peripheral blood, taken 28 days after the second AZD1222 dose. Every receptor here comes from an adult who received the AZD1222 COVID-19 vaccine.

The rearrangement links TRBV4-1 to TRBJ1-1, with a weak D call TRBD1 (6 bases). CDR1 is MGHRA and CDR2 is YSYEKL in the germline V gene. This CDR3 is 15 amino acids long. Trimming left V 3 bases short and J 2 bases short, with 13 bases between. CDR3 nucleotide sequence: TGCGCCAGCAGCCACCTAGGACAGAGAAACACTGAAGCTTTCTTT. Its protein is CASSHLGQRNTEAFF.

The chain has TRBV7-2 and TRBJ1-1; the D is unclear. The CDR3 length is 14 residues. Trimming cost V 3 bases and J 4 bases, with 12 bases left between them. Germline CDR1 is SGHTA and CDR2 is FQGNSA. This chain's CDR3 is CASSLGVEGTEAFF. CDR3 bases: TGTGCCAGCAGCTTGGGAGTGGAAGGCACTGAAGCTTTCTTT.

The rearrangement uses TRBV5-1 and TRBJ2-1; 7 nucleotides agree with TRBD2. This CDR3 contains 14 residues. V trimming: 7 bases; J trimming: 7 bases; junction bases outside the gene matches: 11. Looked up from germline, CDR1 is SGHRS and CDR2 is YFSETQ. Written as DNA, the CDR3 is TGCGCCAGCGCTACAGCGGGGCTGATTAATGAGCAGTTCTTC. This sequence encodes CASATAGLINEQFF.

This chain links TRBV6-6 with TRBJ1-5; 9 positions agree with TRBD1. V was pared by 6 bases and J by 6 bases, with 9 bases of the junction left unmatched. This CDR3 is built from 15 residues. Germline V gene lookup returns CDR1 MNHNY and CDR2 SVGAGI (reference sequence). The CDR3 loop reads CASSLQGARGQPQHF. The CDR3 DNA sequence: TGTGCCAGCAGCCTACAGGGGGCCAGAGGTCAGCCCCAGCATTTT.

V is TRBV6-5 and J is TRBJ2-1; weak D call: TRBD2 (5 bases). Germline V CDR1 and CDR2: MNHEY, SVGAGI. V was cut by 7 bases and J by 10 bases, with 23 bases left in between. The CDR3 length is 15 residues. CDR3 coding DNA: TGTGCCAGCACCCGGAGCGGAGACCCGACCTGGGAGCAGTTCTTC. Translated, it gives CASTRSGDPTWEQFF.

This sequence joins TRBV3-1 (or the pseudogene TRBV3-2) and TRBJ1-4; 9 bases match TRBD1. The germline CDR1 and CDR2 sequences are LGHDT and YNNKEL (reference sequence). The CDR3 length is 15 residues. V shed 5 bases and J 3 bases; nucleotides not matched to a gene: 4. The CDR3 nucleotides read TGTGCCAGCAGCACCAGGACAGGGGCTAATGAAAAACTGTTTTTT. It specifies CASSTRTGANEKLFF.

The chain joins TRBV28 to TRBJ1-2; D is perhaps TRBD1 (6 bases). The V gene lost 4 bases and the J gene lost 3 bases, with 12 bases spanning the gap. There are 14 residues in the CDR3. Germline V gives CDR1 MDHEN, CDR2 SYDVKM. The CDR3 bases are TGTGCCAGCAGTTCCTCAGGGGTCTACTATGGCTACACCTTC. The encoded protein is CASSSSGVYYGYTF.

This clone was detected many times. This chain uses TRBV15 with TRBJ2-2; D perhaps matches TRBD1 (5 bases). The CDR3 runs to 16 residues. The germline V gene encodes CDR1 LNHNV and CDR2 YYDKDF (reference sequence). The V end was cut by 1 base, the J end by 7 bases, with 16 bases between. For the CDR3, the DNA is TGTGCCACCAGCAGAGTAAGCAGGGTGCAGGACGGGGAGCTGTTTTTT. Protein sequence: CATSRVSRVQDGELFF. Combining the CDR3 with reference TRBV15 and TRBJ2-2 gives the whole variable domain DAMVIQNPRYQVTQFGKPVTLSCSQTLNHNVMYWYQQKSSQAPKLLFHYYDKDFNNEADTPDNFQSRRPNTSFCFLDIRSPGLGDTAMYLCATSRVSRVQDGELFFGEGSRLTVL.